The sequence of this T cell receptor beta chain was determined in a study of cytomegalovirus exposure and HLA in healthy donors. Points from the study as a whole: TRBV6-2, TRBV6-3 and some other V segments were excluded as indistinguishable.

CDR3 size: 17 residues. Germline CDR1 and CDR2: LNHNV and YYDKDF (reference sequence). Losses at the gene ends were 0 bases for V and 5 bases for J; bases not matched to a gene: 8. The PCR made use of 60 Vbeta and 13 Jbeta primers. Method: immunoSEQ multiplex PCR; TCRdb's copy keeps in-frame clones and lacks some. There are roughly 120,000 clones in the sample; around 80% occur only once, and less than 7.5% lies in the top ten. Points on this clone: Its antigen is still unknown.

The source of this sequence is a man aged 25 to 45 in good health and CMV-seropositive. Material: PBMCs. This chain connects TRBV15 to TRBJ2-2; 8 positions match TRBD1. The CDR3 protein is CATSREPQGAFTGELFF. CDR3 nucleotides: TGTGCCACCAGCAGAGAACCGCAGGGGGCCTTTACCGGGGAGCTGTTTTTT.